This T cell receptor (beta chain) emerged from a study of neoadjuvant anti-PD-1 for oral cavity cancer. Overall study context: Most patients had three to four biweekly doses of 3 mg/kg nivolumab before resection. Study-wide results and caveats: Only three patients per response group were TCR-analyzed; validation needed. Higher pretreatment blood Treg/Th17 ratios correlated with higher pretreatment blood and lower post-treatment tumor TCRbeta clonality.

The time point is: after neoadjuvant nivolumab, at surgical resection. PBMCs were not maintained or expanded in culture before analysis. Trimming took off 3 bases at V and 8 bases at J, with 14 bases between the two ends. The CDR3 totals 13 residues. Per the germline V gene, CDR1 is SGHDT and CDR2 is YYEEEE. TCRdb's copy holds only in-frame clones and misses some; the assay was immunoSEQ multiplex PCR. The table lists approximately 9,500 clones, less than 75% of them singletons. A word on this clone: Antigen specificity is unknown.

The chain carries TRBV5-6 and TRBJ1-1, with D unresolved. The receptor was derived from a person aged 40 to 85 with oral cavity squamous cell carcinoma. The specimen comprised PBMCs, sampled after nivolumab (anti-PD-1) treatment. The CDR3: CASSSHNTEEAFF. The DNA of the CDR3 is TGTGCCAGCAGCTCGCATAATACAGAAGAAGCTTTCTTT.